Listed here is a single T cell receptor (beta chain). As yet, its antigen is unknown. This sample stems from a study of persistence of HIV-infected CD4 T cells. Study-wide context: Anti-CD3/anti-CD28 stimulation activated a higher proportion of cells than antigen stimulation, with lower memory fraction. Study-level points and caveats: TCRbeta richness was lower in CMV- and Gag-responding cells than in anti-CD3/anti-CD28-responding cells.

The immunoSEQ assay was version 4, run in survey mode. Produced via immunoSEQ multiplex PCR; TCRdb's table is partial and in-frame only. Found here are 44,000 or so clones, approximately 90% of them singletons; the top ten hold around 1.8%. Cells were stimulated nonspecifically with anti-CD3/anti-CD28 magnetic beads. Sorting of responding CD4+ T cells relied on upregulated CD40 ligand together with CD69. Plasma HIV-1 RNA stayed below 50 copies/mL for at least 4 years. Donors had CD4+ T cell counts above 400 cells/uL and were CMV-seropositive. The CDR3 runs to 15 residues. The V segment lost 4 bases and the J segment 3 bases; nucleotides outside the gene matches: 9. Looked up from germline, CDR1 is MDHEN and CDR2 is SYDVKM.

The chain employs TRBV28 and TRBJ2-7, with TRBD1 identical over 7 bases. Sequenced here: CD4+ T cells sorted from PBMCs after roughly 20-hour stimulation, sampled from a patient who received antiretroviral therapy. The receptor comes from an adult man with HIV who was CMV-seropositive. The chain's CDR3 is CASSSPGQRHYEQYF. The DNA of the CDR3 is TGTGCCAGCAGTTCCCCGGGACAGAGACACTACGAGCAGTACTTC. Filled out from reference TRBV28 and TRBJ2-7, the complete variable domain reads DVKVTQSSRYLVKRTGEKVFLECVQDMDHENMFWYRQDPGLGLRLIYFSYDVKMKEKGDIPEGYSVSREKKERFSLILESASTNQTSMYLCASSSPGQRHYEQYFGPGTRLTVT.